This TCR beta chain was captured by sequencing in a study of blood T cells in healthy people across ages. The CDR3 is 16 amino acids. V lost 4 bases and J lost 0; bases outside the gene matches: 6. Germline V gene lookup returns CDR1 MNHEY and CDR2 SMNVEV (reference sequence). The individuals who served as donors were healthy Caucasians living in Russia, aged roughly 6 to 90. Each individual donor underwent a draw of ten milliliters of peripheral blood. Isolated PBMCs totaled at least 7 million in each sample. A second about 7 to 11 cycle PCR used barcoded and J-beta primers. TCRdb analysed the 5' RACE reads with MiXCR anew, one entry per CDR3 protein. The sample includes around 280,000 distinct CDR3 sequences, roughly 29% of them seen just once.

The TCR was taken from a woman between 70 and 85 years old in good health. The sequenced sample consisted of blood. The chain joins TRBV27 to TRBJ2-1; 7 bases line up with TRBD1. The CDR3 region is CASSWDSNLSYNEQFF. CDR3 in DNA: TGTGCCAGCAGTTGGGACAGTAATCTCTCCTACAATGAGCAGTTCTTC.